The text below deals with one TCR beta chain. The CDR3 regions of TCR beta were amplified from RNA transcripts. The HTBI primer set was used in a first-round RT-PCR of the TCR CDR3. TCRdb used MiXCR to reprocess the multiplex PCR reads, holding one entry per CDR3 protein. This table holds 250,000 to 300,000 distinct CDR3 sequences, roughly 14% found once. Trimming left V 0 bases short and J 7 bases short, with 25 bases between. Germline CDR1 is LNHNV and CDR2 is YYDKDF (reference sequence). This CDR3 comprises 18 residues. This specimen belongs to a study of T cells in Graves' hyperthyroidism and ophthalmopathy.

Source material: blood. The TCR was taken from a woman between 25 and 40 years old with Graves' hyperthyroidism that later progressed to Graves' ophthalmopathy. This chain links TRBV15 with TRBJ2-7, with D possibly matching TRBD1 (6 bases). CDR3 nucleotides: TGTGCCACCAGCAGAGACCAACTCGGATACTCAGGGGATAAAGAGCAGTACTTC. Protein: CATSRDQLGYSGDKEQYF.